What follows are 13 T cell receptor beta chains derived from one specimen sequenced in a study of T cell clusters in autoimmune cytopenias. TRB rearrangements were amplified by touch-down multiplex PCR with mixed TRB-A/B primers. TCRdb derives one entry per CDR3 protein from the multiplex PCR reads, leaving out DNA. With 6,000 to 8,500 distinct CDR3 sequences in the sample, the ten largest clones hold approximately 15%. TRB was amplified from about 260 ng of peripheral blood genomic DNA per sample. Sequenced sample: peripheral blood. The receptor source for this set is a human donor with an autoimmune cytopenia or autoimmune hepatitis (not recorded which).

The V gene is TRBV12-3 or TRBV12-4, the J gene TRBJ1-5; TCRdb indicates TRBD1, and absent DNA this call remains unverified. This CDR3 has 15 residues. This chain's CDR3 is CASSQGQGVNQPQHF.

The CDR3 protein is CASSASGDDYGYTF. The chain is built from TRBV6-4 and TRBJ1-2. From germline, CDR1 is MRHNA and CDR2 SNTAGT. This CDR3 contains 14 residues.

Measured by frequency, this clonotype is medium-sized. This rearrangement joins TRBV6-5 to TRBJ2-5; the TRBD1 assignment by TCRdb is unverifiable without DNA. Germline CDR1 and CDR2: MNHEY and SVGAGI. CDR3 length: 13 amino acids. CDR3 sequence reads: CASSYPGAWTQYF.

V and J are TRBV27 and TRBJ2-5; TCRdb's D gene call, TRBD2, goes unchecked for lack of DNA. Germline V gives CDR1 MNHEY, CDR2 SMNVEV (reference sequence). The CDR3 covers 12 residues. The CDR3 reads CTSGPNGGTQYF.

V is TRBV7-2 and J is TRBJ2-2; TCRdb's D gene call, TRBD1, goes unchecked for lack of DNA. The CDR3 contains 14 residues. CDR1 is SGHTA and CDR2 is FQGNSA in the germline V gene. The CDR3 loop is CASSFDRGTGELFF.

Measured by frequency, this clonotype is medium-sized (0.01 to 0.1%). CDR3 residues: CASSIRDSSYEQYF. The chain links TRBV19 to TRBJ2-7; TCRdb picks TRBD1, but there is no DNA to check that call. Germline V gene lookup returns CDR1 LNHDA and CDR2 SQIVND (reference sequence). The CDR3 has 14 amino acids. Using reference TRBV19 and TRBJ2-7 for the parts outside the CDR3, the full variable domain is DGGITQSPKYLFRKEGQNVTLSCEQNLNHDAMYWYRQDPGQGLRLIYYSQIVNDFQKGDIAEGYSVSREKKESFPLTVTSAQKNPTAFYLCASSIRDSSYEQYFGPGTRLTVT.

V gene TRBV6-2 or TRBV6-3 combines with J gene TRBJ1-1; TCRdb names TRBD1, which stays unverified in the absence of DNA. CDR1 is MNHEY, CDR2 SVGEGT, per germline. This CDR3 spans 11 amino acids. The CDR3 reads CASRWGPEAFF.

The chain joins TRBV7-2 to TRBJ2-7; TCRdb selects TRBD1, and the lack of DNA leaves this call unchecked. The CDR3 runs 13 residues. Germline CDR1 reads SGHTA; CDR2 reads FQGNSA. The CDR3: CASSFRSGGEQYF.

The chain carries TRBV6-1 and TRBJ2-2. Germline assignment: CDR1 MNHNS and CDR2 SASEGT. The CDR3 runs 15 residues. The CDR3 protein is CASSELSRYTGELFF.

CDR3 sequence reads: CASSLTLKAETSTDTQYF. The rearrangement uses TRBV11-1 and TRBJ2-3; TCRdb indicates TRBD2, and absent DNA this call remains unverified. Per the germline V gene, CDR1 is SGHAT and CDR2 is FQDESV (reference sequence). The CDR3 contains 18 residues.

V and J are TRBV13 and TRBJ1-6. Germline CDR1 and CDR2: PRHDT and FYEKMQ (reference sequence). The CDR3 is made up of 16 amino acids. The CDR3 here is CASSLGTGRRNSPLHF.

This clonotype is called medium-sized based on its frequency. The V and J genes are TRBV30 and TRBJ2-1; the D gene TCRdb calls, TRBD2, cannot be checked with no DNA. The CDR3 length is 15 residues. CDR1 is GTSNPN and CDR2 is SVGIG in the germline V gene (reference sequence). The CDR3 here is CAWSPGTSPYNEQFF.

The gene calls are TRBV6-5 and TRBJ2-1. This CDR3 has 13 residues. CDR1 is MNHEY and CDR2 is SVGAGI in the germline V gene. The CDR3: CASSEARFNEQFF.